This is a list of T cell receptor beta chains from one sample in a study of blood T cell repertoires in COVID-19. Profiling relied on immunoSEQ multiplex PCR, and the TCRdb table lists in-frame clones only, not all of them. This table has some 350,000 clones, approximately 87% appearing once. The specimen was peripheral blood. These receptors all come from a woman in her forties or fifties with COVID-19, enrolled during active disease. CDR3s leave out the opening cysteine and the closing phenylalanine or tryptophan. Clone size is given for some rows only: seen once, a few or many times, or a class if the clone is expanded.

clone_size,v_call,cdr3_aa
NA,TRBV11-2,ASSFDSGATDTQY
NA,TRBV7-6,ASSLAPPGLGGEKLF
NA,TRBV7-3,ASSSRPDLDYNEQF
NA,TRBV27,ASSSGQGINTEAF
once,TRBV19,ASSIGERIYNSPLH
NA,TRBV19,ASWDRGPNGAF
NA,TRBV30,AWEQGRNQPQH
NA,TRBV13,ASSLGRGHRAYEQY
NA,TRBV27,ASSFRVNQPQH
NA,TRBV7-6,ASSVELSGAYEQY
NA,TRBV5-4,ASSGGGAFTDTQY
NA,TRBV11-3,ASSYSLGGAF
NA,TRBV4-2,ASSQDLRTRHAKNIQY
NA,TRBV24-1,ATSAVTLASSIYEQF
NA,TRBV7-9,ASSFREGRETQY
NA,TRBV4-2,ASSPWDFTGELF
NA,TRBV27,ASSGPNRSGANVLT
NA,TRBV13,ASSTRRQGGTEAF
NA,TRBV6-5,ASKFSGISETQY
NA,TRBV4-1,ASSQRNANEQF
NA,TRBV6-2/TRBV6-3,ASSPTSGGFTDTQY
NA,TRBV5-1,ASSSSGVSYEQY
NA,TRBV3-1/TRBV3-2,ASSQQGRSSYEQY
NA,TRBV5-1,ASTLAGGTYNEQF
few,TRBV6-2/TRBV6-3,ASSYSHRDGYT
NA,TRBV27,ASSLWGGTGEQF
few,TRBV27,ASSLSRGLLNEQF
once,TRBV24-1,ATSDLGTANNEQF
NA,TRBV7-9,ASSLTTSYNEQF
NA,TRBV5-1,ASSTGLNTEAF
NA,TRBV28,AGTSGSFRDTQY
NA,TRBV7-2,ASKDPGPTDTQY
NA,TRBV3-1/TRBV3-2,ASSQDAGALTYGYT
NA,TRBV7-9,ASSVTSGSIHEQY
NA,TRBV5-1,ASSASPGFYEQY
NA,TRBV2,ASSADRARNTEAF
NA,TRBV7-9,ASSPTMTGGPGELF
NA,TRBV13,ASSLVRDSLIYEQY
NA,TRBV3-1/TRBV3-2,ASSQDLGLAGALSYEQY
NA,TRBV11-1,ASSARSGSLTGELF
NA,TRBV7-9,ASSFLLAGQLETQY
NA,TRBV6-2/TRBV6-3,ASSAVAGANVLT
NA,TRBV7-6,ASSLLASEQY
NA,TRBV5-1,ASSLGGSSSYEQY
NA,TRBV5-1,ASSPGHSNTEAF
NA,TRBV5-6,ASSLVVSTPGVTDTQY
NA,TRBV4-1,ASSQAVPGIGEQY
NA,TRBV10-3,AISEFKETQY
NA,TRBV11-2,ASTPLHSLLKYNEQF
NA,TRBV6-5,ATLSRDREGETQY